This passage covers 17 T cell receptor beta chains from one sample sequenced in a study of T cells in Graves' hyperthyroidism and ophthalmopathy (dated by TCRdb to about 2019). The protocol used for the library was multiplex PCR. The sequencer was an Illumina HiSeq 2000. The TCR beta CDR3 regions were amplified from the RNA transcripts. The TCR CDR3 was subjected to a first round of RT-PCR using the HTBI primer set and the Qiagen OneStep RT-PCR kit. Clones were called with MiXCR by TCRdb after fastp trimmed the public reads at Q25, and only in-frame beta chains were retained. Rows are combined by CDR3 protein, so each entry shows the most common genes and DNA. Recorded for this sample are around 720,000 distinct CDR3 sequences; about 35% of them occurred a single time. The ten largest clones capture 30% to 40% of the sample. The specimen was blood. The receptor set was obtained from a woman between 40 and 55 years old with Graves' hyperthyroidism.

This clonotype was observed a few times. The chain uses TRBV11-2 and TRBJ2-2; the D call may be TRBD1 or TRBD2 (6 bases each). The CDR3 is made up of 16 amino acids. The ends were cut back, 2 bases at V and 4 bases at J, with 14 bases in the middle. Germline loops: CDR1 SGHAT, CDR2 FQNNGV. The CDR3 region is CASSLMGGSGTGELFF. CDR3 bases: TGTGCCAGCAGCTTAATGGGGGGCAGTGGCACCGGGGAGCTGTTTTTT.

This clonotype has a single count. This rearrangement joins TRBV19 to TRBJ1-2, with 9 positions matching TRBD1. Germline V gives CDR1 LNHDA, CDR2 SQIVND (reference sequence). The CDR3 extends over 14 amino acids. The V gene end was trimmed by 9 bases and the J gene end by 8 bases; junction bases not matched to a gene: 13. CDR3 sequence (DNA): TGTGCCAGCGCAAAATGGACAGGGGTGGAAGGCTACACCTTC. This gives the protein CASAKWTGVEGYTF.

This chain joins TRBV14 and TRBJ1-4, with 8 bases lining up with TRBD1. J lost 5 bases, V lost 4 bases, and 6 bases had no gene match. This CDR3 has 15 amino acids. The germline V gene encodes CDR1 SGHDN and CDR2 FVKESK. This CDR3 reads CASSRNTGGNEKLFF. CDR3 coding DNA: TGTGCCAGCAGCCGGAATACAGGGGGGAATGAAAAACTGTTTTTT.

At least ten counts were recorded for this clonotype. The genes are TRBV7-9 and TRBJ2-5; TRBD2 matches 11 bases. Germline assignment: CDR1 SEHNR and CDR2 FQNEAQ (reference sequence). The CDR3 length is 15 residues. V lost 5 bases and J lost 5; bases outside the gene matches: 7. In nucleotides, the CDR3 is TGTGCCAGCAGCCTAGGGACTAGCGGAAGCGAGACCCAGTACTTC. Translating it yields CASSLGTSGSETQYF.

This clonotype was detected only a few times. This sequence joins TRBV25-1 and TRBJ2-5; D is ambiguous. This CDR3 spans 14 amino acids. The V and J ends lost 1 base and 3 bases respectively, with 9 bases between them. Germline CDR1 and CDR2: MGHDK and SYGVNS. The CDR3, as DNA: TGTGCCAGCAGTGAATTGGGATACAAAGAGACCCAGTACTTC. Its translation: CASSELGYKETQYF.

This clonotype has more than one count but fewer than ten. This chain joins TRBV15 and TRBJ2-7; D may match TRBD1 or TRBD2 (5 bases each). Germline V gene sequence: CDR1 LNHNV, CDR2 YYDKDF (reference sequence). The CDR3 length is 14 residues. With 0 bases removed from V and 2 bases from J, the gap between germline ends came to 8 bases. CDR3 protein: CATSREPGPYEQYF. CDR3 in DNA: TGTGCCACCAGCAGAGAACCGGGACCCTACGAGCAGTACTTC.

The genes are TRBV10-1 and TRBJ2-7, with D maybe TRBD1 (7 bases). The DNA end lines up better with TRBJ2-1; the J call may be wrong. The CDR3 has 15 residues. Germline CDR1 WNHNN, CDR2 SYGVQD (reference sequence). DNA for the CDR3: TGCGCCAGCAGTGAATGGCAGGGGGGATCCAATGAGCAGTTCTTC. This encodes CASSEWQGGSNEQFF.

This clonotype was found many times. This chain joins TRBV7-9 and TRBJ1-5, with TRBD1 as a possible D gene (5 bases). Germline V gives CDR1 SEHNR, CDR2 FQNEAQ (reference sequence). Trimming took 1 base from V and 0 from J, leaving 13 bases between them. The CDR3 has 17 amino acids. The CDR3 DNA sequence: TGTGCCAGCAGCTTAGGTGTGGGGGAAGATAGCAATCAGCCCCAGCATTTT. Translation: CASSLGVGEDSNQPQHF.

Of note for this clonotype: One end of the junction varies from germline; a read error may be responsible. The V gene is TRBV10-3, the J gene TRBJ2-7; 7 positions match TRBD2. Germline CDR1 and CDR2: ENHRY and SYGVKD. This CDR3 spans 18 amino acids. In DNA, the CDR3 is TGTGCCAGCAGTTACCCCGGGGGAGGGCGACTTTTAAAAGGGGAGCAGTACTTC. Translation gives CASSYPGGGRLLKGEQYF.

There are a few counts of this clonotype. The chain uses TRBV9 and TRBJ1-2, with 12 bases that match TRBD1. Germline CDR1 reads SGDLS; CDR2 reads YYNGEE. This CDR3 comprises 17 residues. Losses at the gene ends were 3 bases for V and 5 bases for J; bases not matched to a gene: 11. The CDR3 loop is CASSAGIPGQGAYGYTF. The DNA of the CDR3 is TGTGCCAGCAGCGCGGGCATCCCGGGACAGGGGGCATATGGCTACACCTTC. Based on the CDR3 plus reference TRBV9 and TRBJ1-2, the full variable domain is DSGVTQTPKHLITATGQRVTLRCSPRSGDLSVYWYQQSLDQGLQFLIQYYNGEERAKGNILERFSAQQFPDLHSELNLSSLELGDSALYFCASSAGIPGQGAYGYTFGSGTRLTVV.

This clonotype was detected a few times. The chain uses TRBV19 and TRBJ2-5, with 14 bases fitting TRBD2. There are 19 residues in the CDR3. Germline lookup yields CDR1 LNHDA and CDR2 SQIVND (reference sequence). V lost 4 bases to trimming and J lost 1 base; unmatched junction nucleotides: 11. DNA for the CDR3: TGTGCCAGTAGTAGCGCGACTAGCGGGGGGGACTACACCCAAGAGACCCAGTACTTC. Its translation: CASSSATSGGDYTQETQYF.

This clonotype was seen repeatedly, ten times or more. The chain employs TRBV7-2 and TRBJ2-7; 10 bases agree with TRBD2. There are 16 residues in the CDR3. CDR1 is SGHTA and CDR2 is FQGNSA in the germline V gene. Unmatched junction bases numbered 10, after V lost 3 bases and J lost 5 bases. DNA of the CDR3: TGTGCCAGCAGCTTGTTGGCTAGCGGGAGTGTTAACGAGCAGTACTTC. Its translation is CASSLLASGSVNEQYF.

This clonotype was detected ten times or more. The chain has TRBV29-1 and TRBJ1-2; no firm D call. The CDR3 runs to 12 residues. The V and J ends lost 3 bases and 0 bases respectively, with 5 bases between them. Germline CDR1 is SQVTM and CDR2 is ANQGSEA. The CDR3 DNA sequence: TGCAGCGTTGACACACCTAACTATGGCTACACCTTC. Encoded protein: CSVDTPNYGYTF.

The rearrangement joins TRBV5-1 to TRBJ1-1; possible D gene TRBD1, 5 bases. With 2 bases removed from V and 6 bases from J, the gap between germline ends came to 14 bases. This CDR3 comprises 14 residues. Germline-derived CDR1 and CDR2 are SGHRS and YFSETQ. CDR3 residues: CASSLNKGRSEAFF. The CDR3 bases are TGCGCCAGCAGCTTAAACAAGGGGCGTTCTGAAGCTTTCTTT.

A single count supports this clonotype. The V call is TRBV10-3, the J call TRBJ2-5; TRBD2 is a possible D gene (5 bases). CDR3 length: 12 residues. Trimming removed 10 bases at V and 2 bases at J, with 11 bases between. In germline, CDR1 is ENHRY, CDR2 SYGVKD. This chain's CDR3 is CATTPGQETQYF. The CDR3 bases are TGTGCCACTACTCCGGGACAAGAGACCCAGTACTTC.

On this clonotype: One end of the junction varies from germline; a read error may be responsible. The chain links TRBV19 to TRBJ1-4; D gene unclear. Germline CDR1 LNHDA, CDR2 SQIVND (reference sequence). The CDR3 contains 13 residues. Here the CDR3 DNA reads TGTGCCAGTAGTATAGATCTCCTACAAAAGCTGTTTTTT. Its protein is CASSIDLLQKLFF.

This clonotype was seen ten or more times. This chain links TRBV10-2 with TRBJ2-5; 10 positions agree with TRBD2. CDR1 WSHSY and CDR2 SAAADI come from the germline V gene. J was trimmed by 4 bases and V by 5 bases; bases with no gene match: 10. The CDR3 spans 16 residues. The CDR3 reads CASSLATSGRLETQYF. CDR3 DNA: TGCGCCAGCAGTCTGGCGACTAGCGGGCGGTTAGAGACCCAGTACTTC.